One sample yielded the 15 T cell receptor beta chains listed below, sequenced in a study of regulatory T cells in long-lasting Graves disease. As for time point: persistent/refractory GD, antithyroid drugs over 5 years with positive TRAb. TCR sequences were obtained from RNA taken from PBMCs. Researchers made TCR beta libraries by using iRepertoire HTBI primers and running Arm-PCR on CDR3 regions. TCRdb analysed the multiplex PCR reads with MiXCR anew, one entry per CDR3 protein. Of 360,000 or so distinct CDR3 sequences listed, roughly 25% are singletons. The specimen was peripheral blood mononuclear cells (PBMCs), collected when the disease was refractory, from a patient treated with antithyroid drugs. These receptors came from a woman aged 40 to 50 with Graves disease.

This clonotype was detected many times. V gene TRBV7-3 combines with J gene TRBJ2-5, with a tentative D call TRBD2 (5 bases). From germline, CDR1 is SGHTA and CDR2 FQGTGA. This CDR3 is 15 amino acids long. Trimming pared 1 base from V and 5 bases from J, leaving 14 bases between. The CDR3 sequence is CASSLSGSFGETQYF. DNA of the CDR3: TGTGCCAGCAGCTTAAGCGGGTCATTCGGGGAGACCCAGTACTTC.

The CDR3 DNA sequence: TGTGCCACCAGCAGAGGTTTATTAGAGGTTGGCGAGCAGTACTTC. Protein sequence: CATSRGLLEVGEQYF. The gene calls are TRBV15 and TRBJ2-7; no reliable D call. The V gene lost 1 base and the J gene lost 6 bases, with 16 bases spanning the gap. The V gene's germline CDR1 is LNHNV and CDR2 YYDKDF (reference sequence). The CDR3 runs 15 residues.

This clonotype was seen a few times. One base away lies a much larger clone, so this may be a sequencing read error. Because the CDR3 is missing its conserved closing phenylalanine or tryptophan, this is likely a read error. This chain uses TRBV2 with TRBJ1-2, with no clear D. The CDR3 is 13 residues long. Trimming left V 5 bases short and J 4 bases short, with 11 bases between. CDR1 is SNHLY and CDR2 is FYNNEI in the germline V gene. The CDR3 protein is CASSRSPIYGYTL. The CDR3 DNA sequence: TGTGCCAGCAGTCGGAGCCCTATCTATGGCTACACCCTC.

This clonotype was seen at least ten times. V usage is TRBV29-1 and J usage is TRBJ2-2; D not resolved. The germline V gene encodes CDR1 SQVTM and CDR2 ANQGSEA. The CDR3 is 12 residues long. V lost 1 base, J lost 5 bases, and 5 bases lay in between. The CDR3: CSVEVWTGELFF. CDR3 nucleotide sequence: TGCAGCGTTGAAGTATGGACCGGGGAGCTGTTTTTT.

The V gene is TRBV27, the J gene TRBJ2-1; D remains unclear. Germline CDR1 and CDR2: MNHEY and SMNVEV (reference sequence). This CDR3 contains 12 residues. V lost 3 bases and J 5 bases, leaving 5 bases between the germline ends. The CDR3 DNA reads TGTGCCAGCAGTTTCCCTGACAATGAGCAGTTCTTC. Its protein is CASSFPDNEQFF.

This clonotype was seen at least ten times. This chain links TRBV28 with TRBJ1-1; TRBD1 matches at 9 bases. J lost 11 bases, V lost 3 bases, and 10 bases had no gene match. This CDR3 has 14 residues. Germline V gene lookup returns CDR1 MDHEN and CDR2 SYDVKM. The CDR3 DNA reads TGTGCCAGCAGTTTCCGTGGGACAGGGAATTGGGCTTTCTTT. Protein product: CASSFRGTGNWAFF.

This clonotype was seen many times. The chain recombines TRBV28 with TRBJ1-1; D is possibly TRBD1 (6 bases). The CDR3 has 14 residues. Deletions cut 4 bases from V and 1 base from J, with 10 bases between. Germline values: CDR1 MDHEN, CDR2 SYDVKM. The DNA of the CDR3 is TGTGCCAGCAGTTCGCCGGGACAGAACACTGAAGCTTTCTTT. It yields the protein CASSSPGQNTEAFF. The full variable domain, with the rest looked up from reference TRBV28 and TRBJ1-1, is DVKVTQSSRYLVKRTGEKVFLECVQDMDHENMFWYRQDPGLGLRLIYFSYDVKMKEKGDIPEGYSVSREKKERFSLILESASTNQTSMYLCASSSPGQNTEAFFGQGTRLTVV.

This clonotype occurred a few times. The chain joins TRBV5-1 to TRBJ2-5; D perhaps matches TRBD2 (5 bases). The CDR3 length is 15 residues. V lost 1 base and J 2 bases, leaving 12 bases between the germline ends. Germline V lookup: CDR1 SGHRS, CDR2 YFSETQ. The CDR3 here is CASSLRASKQETQYF. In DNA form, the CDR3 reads TGCGCCAGCAGCTTGAGGGCTAGCAAGCAAGAGACCCAGTACTTC.

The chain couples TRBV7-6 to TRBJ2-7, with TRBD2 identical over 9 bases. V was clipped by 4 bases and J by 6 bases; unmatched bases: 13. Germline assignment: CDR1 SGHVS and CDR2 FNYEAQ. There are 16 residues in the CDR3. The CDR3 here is CASSSVGLAGDGEQYF. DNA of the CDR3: TGTGCCAGCAGCTCGGTCGGTTTAGCGGGAGATGGCGAGCAGTACTTC.

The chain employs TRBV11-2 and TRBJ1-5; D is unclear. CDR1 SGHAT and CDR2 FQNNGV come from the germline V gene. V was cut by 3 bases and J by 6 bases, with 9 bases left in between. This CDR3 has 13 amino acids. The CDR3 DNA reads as TGTGCCAGCAGCTTTATGGGCGGTCAGCCCCAGCATTTT. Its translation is CASSFMGGQPQHF.

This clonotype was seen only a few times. The CDR3 spells CASSILGDRGRAGYTF. The CDR3 DNA follows: TGTGCCAGTAGTATACTGGGGGACAGGGGGCGAGCTGGCTACACCTTC. This chain joins TRBV19 and TRBJ1-2, with 12 bases matching TRBD1. The CDR3 spans 16 residues. The V gene end was trimmed by 2 bases and the J gene end by 7 bases; junction bases not matched to a gene: 8. Germline CDR1 reads LNHDA; CDR2 reads SQIVND (reference sequence).

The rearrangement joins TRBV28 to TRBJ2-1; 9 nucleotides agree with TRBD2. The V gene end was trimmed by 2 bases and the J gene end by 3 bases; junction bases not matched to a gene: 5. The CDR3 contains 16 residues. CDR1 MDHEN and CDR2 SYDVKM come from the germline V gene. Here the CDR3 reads CASSLRAGGIYNEQFF. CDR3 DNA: TGTGCCAGCAGTTTAAGGGCGGGGGGGATCTACAATGAGCAGTTCTTC.

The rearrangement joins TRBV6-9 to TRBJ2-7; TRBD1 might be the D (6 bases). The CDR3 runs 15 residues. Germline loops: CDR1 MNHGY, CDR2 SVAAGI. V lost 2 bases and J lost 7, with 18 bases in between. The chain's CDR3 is CASSYTRDTLGEQYF. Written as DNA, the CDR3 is TGTGCCAGCAGTTATACCCGGGACACCCTGGGGGAGCAGTACTTC.

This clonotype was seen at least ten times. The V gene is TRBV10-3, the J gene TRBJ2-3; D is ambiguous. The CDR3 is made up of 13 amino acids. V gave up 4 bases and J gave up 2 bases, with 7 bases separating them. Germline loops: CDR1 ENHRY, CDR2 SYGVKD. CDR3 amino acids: CAISADHTDTQYF. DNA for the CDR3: TGTGCCATCAGTGCGGACCACACAGATACGCAGTATTTT.

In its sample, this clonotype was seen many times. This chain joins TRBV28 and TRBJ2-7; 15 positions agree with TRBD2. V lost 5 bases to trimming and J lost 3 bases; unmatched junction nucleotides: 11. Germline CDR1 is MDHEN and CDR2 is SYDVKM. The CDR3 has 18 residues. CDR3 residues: CASSPGLAGGLSLYEQYF. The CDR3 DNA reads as TGTGCCAGCAGTCCCGGACTAGCGGGAGGGCTGAGTCTCTACGAGCAGTACTTC.